The present T cell receptor beta chain was sequenced within a study of cytotoxic CD8 clonotypes in ibrutinib-treated CLL. About the study: Response sampling took place at median 12 months of treatment, range 6 to 36. Study-wide points: Treatment left the uncommon public clonotypes either contracted or stable in frequency.

A word on this clone: As yet, its antigen is unknown.

T cells were sequenced at a targeted depth of 1 in 200,000 to 1 in 1 million. Profiled with immunoSEQ multiplex PCR; TCRdb holds only in-frame clones, not every one. Counted here are over 250,000 clones, approximately 76% occurring once; the ten biggest clones make up about 5.7%. This TCR came from a human donor with chronic lymphocytic leukemia. The sequenced sample was PBMCs, obtained at disease progression, from a patient treated with ibrutinib.

The CDR3 nucleotides are TGTGCCAGTAGTCCCCTGACAAGGGTAGGCAATCAGCCCCAGCATTTT. Residues: CASSPLTRVGNQPQHF. The chain has TRBV19 and TRBJ1-5, with no clear D. Germline-derived CDR1 and CDR2 are LNHDA and SQIVND (reference sequence). This CDR3 has 16 residues. With 5 bases removed from V and 2 bases from J, the gap between germline ends came to 16 bases.